Below are 21 T cell receptor beta chains sequenced from a single sample in a study of shared clonotypes between healthy human individuals. The data were produced by immunoSEQ multiplex PCR, yet TCRdb's version contains in-frame clones alone and is incomplete. The table includes 2 million to 2.5 million clones, more than 85% detected once. The specimen sequenced was naive CD4+ T cells from PBMCs. Indicated subset: CD45RA+ positively selected. The origin of the receptors is a man between 18 and 29 years old in good health. Some clones in this sample may be carry-over from other donors' samples.

CDR3 protein: CASSLIAESSYEQYF. CDR3 nucleotide sequence: TGTGCCAGCAGCCTGATAGCGGAGAGCTCCTACGAGCAGTACTTC. The V call is TRBV7-6, the J call TRBJ2-7; D possibly corresponds to TRBD2 (6 bases). The CDR3 has 15 residues. V was shortened by 5 bases and J by 0 bases, with 14 bases between the two germline ends. Germline V CDR1 and CDR2: SGHVS, FNYEAQ.

The chain employs TRBV7-3 and TRBJ2-1; 10 nucleotides align to TRBD1. There are 16 residues in the CDR3. J was trimmed by 4 bases and V by 5 bases; bases with no gene match: 8. Germline lookup yields CDR1 SGHTA and CDR2 FQGTGA. The CDR3 spells CASSPQGTGVYNEQFF. CDR3 bases: TGTGCCAGCAGCCCCCAAGGGACAGGGGTTTACAATGAGCAGTTCTTC.

The V gene is TRBV6-1, the J gene TRBJ1-5; tentative D call: TRBD1 (6 bases). Trimming removed 1 base from V and 7 bases from J, with 11 bases in between. The germline V gene encodes CDR1 MNHNS and CDR2 SASEGT. The CDR3 length is 14 residues. For the CDR3, the DNA is TGTGCCAGCAGTGAAGTCTCAGGGGAACAGCCCCAGCATTTT. It specifies CASSEVSGEQPQHF.

This clone was picked up one time. V gene TRBV2 combines with J gene TRBJ2-5, with 7 nucleotides matching TRBD2. CDR3 size: 13 residues. Germline CDR1 reads SNHLY; CDR2 reads FYNNEI. Trimming cost V 6 bases and J 5 bases; bases outside gene matches: 6. The CDR3 DNA follows: TGTGCCAGCAGCCAAGACGGGGGGGAGACCCAGTACTTC. Its translation: CASSQDGGETQYF.

This clone was seen only once. This chain uses TRBV10-3 with TRBJ2-5; D is unclear. CDR3 size: 14 residues. V was shortened by 8 bases and J by 4 bases, with 17 bases between the two germline ends. Germline-derived CDR1 and CDR2 are ENHRY and SYGVKD. The CDR3 DNA reads as TGTGCCATCGCCCGGCGACCCACCGGAGAGACCCAGTACTTC. This codes for CAIARRPTGETQYF.

Remarks on this clone: The sample has other DNA sequences that encode this CDR3 too. The chain uses TRBV18 and TRBJ2-7; D is uncertain. Trimming left V 3 bases short and J 0 bases short, with 3 bases between. This CDR3 is 12 amino acids long. Germline V lookup: CDR1 KGHSH, CDR2 LQKENI. CDR3 residues: CASSPPSYEQYF. In nucleotides, the CDR3 is TGTGCCAGCTCACCCCCCTCCTACGAGCAGTACTTC.

This rearrangement joins TRBV7-3 to TRBJ2-7; 9 nucleotides align to TRBD1. Per germline, CDR1 SGHTA and CDR2 FQGTGA. CDR3 length: 13 residues. Trimming took 6 bases from V and 6 from J; bases not matched to a gene: 6. The CDR3 DNA reads as TGTGCCAGCAGTAACGGACAGGGGTTCGAGCAGTACTTC. Its translation: CASSNGQGFEQYF. The full variable domain, completed using reference TRBV7-3 and TRBJ2-7, is GAGVSQTPSNKVTEKGKYVELRCDPISGHTALYWYRQSLGQGPEFLIYFQGTGAADDSGLPNDRFFAVRPEGSVSTLKIQRTERGDSAVYLCASSNGQGFEQYFGPGTRLTVT.

The V gene is TRBV28, the J gene TRBJ1-4; D may be TRBD1 (5 bases). Trimming took 6 bases from V and 4 from J, leaving 9 bases between them. Per the germline V gene, CDR1 is MDHEN and CDR2 is SYDVKM. This CDR3 has 13 residues. CDR3 bases: TGTGCCAGCAGGGGGACCCTTAATGAAAAACTGTTTTTT. The encoded protein is CASRGTLNEKLFF.

This chain links TRBV7-9 with TRBJ2-4; D is uncertain. The germline V gene encodes CDR1 SEHNR and CDR2 FQNEAQ (reference sequence). V lost 5 bases, J lost 0 bases, and 8 bases lay in between. The CDR3 runs 14 residues. The DNA of the CDR3 is TGTGCCAGCAGCCCCTCCAGAGCCAAAAACATTCAGTACTTC. Translation gives CASSPSRAKNIQYF.

This rearrangement joins TRBV6-1 to TRBJ2-3; 7 bases align to TRBD1. Germline V CDR1 and CDR2: MNHNS, SASEGT. There are 14 residues in the CDR3. J gave up 3 bases and V 6 bases, and 6 bases lay outside the gene matches. The CDR3 is CASSVGTETDTQYF. The CDR3 DNA reads as TGTGCCAGCAGCGTTGGGACAGAAACAGATACGCAGTATTTT.

The chain joins TRBV15 to TRBJ1-4; D is undetermined. The germline gives CDR1 LNHNV, CDR2 YYDKDF (reference sequence). The V end was cut by 4 bases, the J end by 8 bases, with 8 bases between. This CDR3 has 12 residues. The CDR3 bases are TGTGCCACCAGCACCCCCAGAGAAAAACTGTTTTTT. Protein sequence: CATSTPREKLFF.

The chain joins TRBV4-3 to TRBJ2-2; TRBD2 is a possible D gene (6 bases). Germline values: CDR1 LGHNA, CDR2 YSLEER. The V end lost 3 bases, the J end lost 3 bases, and 20 bases lay between the germline ends. The CDR3 is made up of 18 amino acids. CDR3 residues: CASSQDIGGSSDTGELFF. The CDR3, as DNA: TGCGCCAGCAGCCAGGATATTGGGGGGAGTAGCGACACCGGGGAGCTGTTTTTT.

The chain employs TRBV29-1 and TRBJ2-5; the match to TRBD1 covers 7 bases. The germline gives CDR1 SQVTM, CDR2 ANQGSEA. The CDR3 length is 13 residues. The V gene end was trimmed by 2 bases and the J gene end by 1 base; junction bases not matched to a gene: 1. The CDR3 DNA reads as TGCAGCGTTGAACGACAGGGCCAAGAGACCCAGTACTTC. It translates to CSVERQGQETQYF.

In its sample, this clone was seen a few times. The chain recombines TRBV12-5 with TRBJ1-2, with unresolved D. V was trimmed by 6 bases and J by 2 bases, leaving 7 bases between them. The germline V gene has CDR1 LGHNT and CDR2 FRNRAP. The CDR3 extends over 12 amino acids. The CDR3 loop reads CASGTQNYGYTF. CDR3 coding DNA: TGTGCTAGTGGGACGCAGAACTATGGCTACACCTTC.

This sequence joins TRBV29-1 and TRBJ1-1; D not resolved. The CDR3 is 10 residues long. Trimming shortened V by 4 bases and J by 11 bases, and 11 bases separated the two germline ends. The germline V gene has CDR1 SQVTM and CDR2 ANQGSEA. CDR3 in DNA: TGCAGCGTTGTGGGTAGCGGGGCTTTCTTT. It is translated as CSVVGSGAFF.

The chain links TRBV7-3 to TRBJ1-2, with TRBD1 identical over 8 bases. The CDR3 totals 12 residues. CDR1 and CDR2 from the germline V gene are SGHTA and FQGTGA. After removal of 4 bases from V and 7 bases from J, the junction contained 2 bases not matched to a gene. The CDR3 bases are TGTGCCAGCAGCTCAGGGGGCCTTGGCTACACCTTC. Its translation is CASSSGGLGYTF. Full variable domain (missing parts from reference TRBV7-3 and TRBJ1-2): GAGVSQTPSNKVTEKGKYVELRCDPISGHTALYWYRQSLGQGPEFLIYFQGTGAADDSGLPNDRFFAVRPEGSVSTLKIQRTERGDSAVYLCASSSGGLGYTFGSGTRLTVV.

The chain couples TRBV19 to TRBJ2-1, with D perhaps TRBD1 (7 bases). CDR3 length: 15 amino acids. Per the germline V gene, CDR1 is LNHDA and CDR2 is SQIVND (reference sequence). Deletions cut 1 base from V and 4 bases from J, with 11 bases between. The CDR3 nucleotides are TGTGCCAGTAGTATAGCCAGGGGGGTTTACAATGAGCAGTTCTTC. Residues: CASSIARGVYNEQFF.

Notes on this clone: This same CDR3 is encoded by further DNA sequences in the sample. The V call is TRBV5-1, the J call TRBJ2-7; D unclear. Germline V lookup: CDR1 SGHRS, CDR2 YFSETQ. Trimming stripped 7 bases from V and 1 base from J, with 15 bases between. The CDR3 extends over 14 amino acids. The CDR3 sequence: CASRLTGSSYEQYF. The CDR3 DNA is TGCGCCAGCCGACTGACCGGTTCTTCCTACGAGCAGTACTTC.

This chain uses TRBV30 with TRBJ2-1, with a possible D match to TRBD2 (5 bases). The germline V and J ends were trimmed by 0 bases and 3 bases, with 12 bases remaining between them. The CDR3 totals 15 residues. Germline CDR1 reads GTSNPN; CDR2 reads SVGIG (reference sequence). The CDR3 coding sequence is TGTGCCTGGAGTGTAGGCGGGTTGAACTACAATGAGCAGTTCTTC. This sequence encodes CAWSVGGLNYNEQFF.

Details on this clone: Other nucleotide sequences from this sample produce the same CDR3. The chain has TRBV5-1 and TRBJ2-1, with TRBD2 identical over 9 bases. The V gene end was trimmed by 0 bases and the J gene end by 4 bases; junction bases not matched to a gene: 2. CDR1 is SGHRS, CDR2 YFSETQ, per germline. There are 15 residues in the CDR3. This CDR3 is CASSLASGVYNEQFF. The DNA for the CDR3 is TGCGCCAGCAGCTTGGCTAGCGGGGTGTACAATGAGCAGTTCTTC. The complete variable domain, with remaining parts taken from reference TRBV5-1 and TRBJ2-1, reads KAGVTQTPRYLIKTRGQQVTLSCSPISGHRSVSWYQQTPGQGLQFLFEYFSETQRNKGNFPGRFSGRQFSNSRSEMNVSTLELGDSALYLCASSLASGVYNEQFFGPGTRLTVL.

The chain uses TRBV28 and TRBJ2-1; D unclear. Per the germline V gene, CDR1 is MDHEN and CDR2 is SYDVKM. Trimming left V 5 bases short and J 6 bases short, with 11 bases between. This CDR3 region has 13 residues. As DNA, the CDR3 is TGTGCCAGCAGTGGATTGAGTGGCAATGAGCAGTTCTTC. This sequence encodes CASSGLSGNEQFF.